The clone carrying this T cell receptor (beta chain) was observed at least ten times. Its antigen is not identified. In germline, CDR1 is LNHNV, CDR2 YYDKDF (reference sequence). V lost 6 bases to trimming and J lost 6 bases, with 14 bases between them. The CDR3 spans 14 residues. This specimen comes from a study of type 1 regulatory T cells. Study as a whole: This in vitro CD4 product, T-allo10, is enriched for Tr1 cells and alloantigen-specific. Study findings and constraints: Tr1 cells had a more restricted TCR repertoire than non-Tr1 cells.

TCRdb redid the calling of the reads with MiXCR, one entry per CDR3 protein. Among approximately 45,000 distinct CDR3 sequences, 10% to 15% were seen once, and the ten largest hold over 7.5%. The sample comprised cultured non-Tr1 T cells, either the whole culture or a sorted T cell fraction (not recorded which). This chain uses TRBV15 with TRBJ2-2, with a weak D call TRBD1 (5 bases). This receptor was obtained from a human donor in good health. The CDR3 region is CATRAGNLAGELFF. The CDR3 bases are TGTGCCACCAGGGCAGGGAATTTAGCCGGGGAGCTGTTTTTT.